The TCR beta chain under discussion was sequenced for a study of cytomegalovirus exposure and HLA in healthy donors. Notes on the study in general: The records held CMV serostatus as the only immune exposure information.

Germline V gene lookup returns CDR1 MNHEY and CDR2 SVGAGI. The CDR3 is made up of 12 amino acids. The junction had 6 bases not matched to a gene; V was cut back by 6 bases and J by 8 bases. This PCR relied on a set of 60 Vbeta primers and 13 Jbeta primers. The method was immunoSEQ multiplex PCR; TCRdb's version includes in-frame clones alone and lacks a portion of them. The sample carries 55,000 to 85,000 clones, roughly 70% recorded once. Notes on this clone: Its antigen is undetermined.

The gene calls are TRBV6-5 and TRBJ1-2; 7 positions agree with TRBD1. The receptor comes from a middle-aged woman in good health and CMV-seropositive. Sequences were obtained from PBMCs. CDR3 nucleotides: TGTGCCAGCAGCCGACAGGGTTTGGGCTACACCTTC. It encodes CASSRQGLGYTF.